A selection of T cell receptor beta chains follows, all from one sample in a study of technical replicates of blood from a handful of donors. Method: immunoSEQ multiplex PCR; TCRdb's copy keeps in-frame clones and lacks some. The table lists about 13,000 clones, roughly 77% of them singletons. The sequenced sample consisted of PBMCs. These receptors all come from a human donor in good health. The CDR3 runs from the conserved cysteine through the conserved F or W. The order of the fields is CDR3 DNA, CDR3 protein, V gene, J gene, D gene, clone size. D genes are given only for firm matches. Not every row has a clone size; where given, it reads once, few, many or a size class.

TGCGCCAGTCGTGGGGCAACGCGGGAGGGCGGCTTAGATACGCAGTATTTT,CASRGATREGGLDTQYF,TRBV23-1,TRBJ2-3,TRBD2,NA
TGTGCCAGCAGCCTACGAGGACTTCCCTACGAGCAGTACTTC,CASSLRGLPYEQYF,TRBV7-9,TRBJ2-7,NA,few
TGTGCCTGGGGCCCGCGGGGAGCTAACTATGGCTACACCTTC,CAWGPRGANYGYTF,TRBV30,TRBJ1-2,NA,NA
TGTGCCAGCAGTTTGGGTAGCCTACTGGGTGAGCAGTACTTC,CASSLGSLLGEQYF,TRBV28,TRBJ2-7,NA,NA
TGTGCCAGCAGGGGAGACAAGCTGAACACTGAAGCTTTCTTT,CASRGDKLNTEAFF,TRBV2,TRBJ1-1,NA,few
TGTGCCAGCAGCTTAGTCGGAGAACTGACAGATACGCAGTATTTT,CASSLVGELTDTQYF,TRBV11-2,TRBJ2-3,NA,once
TGCGCCAGCAGCTTGGGAATAGTAGCGGGAGTTGTGGGGCCCACAGATACGCAGTATTTT,CASSLGIVAGVVGPTDTQYF,TRBV5-1,TRBJ2-3,TRBD2,NA
TGTGCCAGCAGCCCCACCGGGGGAGGGACGAGGTCTGAAGCTTTCTTT,CASSPTGGGTRSEAFF,TRBV9,TRBJ1-1,NA,few
TGTGCCAGCTCCCCCGGAGGGAGTTCCTACGAGCAGTACTTC,CASSPGGSSYEQYF,TRBV18,TRBJ2-7,NA,few
TGTGCCAGCAGTGCCGGACACCTCTACGAGCAGTACTTC,CASSAGHLYEQYF,TRBV6-5,TRBJ2-7,NA,NA
TGTGCCAGCAGCGATGGACTAGCGGGAAATGAGCAGTTCTTC,CASSDGLAGNEQFF,TRBV6-5,TRBJ2-1,TRBD2,NA
TGCGCCAGCAGTCCCTCTGGGACAGCTAACAATGAGCAGTTCTTC,CASSPSGTANNEQFF,TRBV5-1,TRBJ2-1,TRBD1,NA
TGTGCCAGCAGCCGAGGACTAGCGGGAGTGAAGGACACCGGGGAGCTGTTTTTT,CASSRGLAGVKDTGELFF,TRBV7-9,TRBJ2-2,TRBD2,NA
TGTGCCAGCAGTGCGTTTGCAGGGGGTTTATCGAACACTGAAGCTTTCTTT,CASSAFAGGLSNTEAFF,TRBV2,TRBJ1-1,TRBD1,NA
TGTGCCAGCAGCTTAGGACACAGGACTGAAGCTTTCTTT,CASSLGHRTEAFF,TRBV11-3,TRBJ1-1,NA,few
TGTGCCAGCGTTCTTTCCGGACTAGCCAGCACCGGGGAGCTGTTTTTT,CASVLSGLASTGELFF,TRBV19,TRBJ2-2,TRBD2,NA